One and the same sample provided the 25 T cell receptor beta chains below, sequenced in a study of cytomegalovirus exposure and HLA in healthy donors. In the PCR, 60 Vbeta and 13 Jbeta primers were used. TCRdb's table, derived via immunoSEQ multiplex PCR, lists solely in-frame clones and lacks some. The repertoire includes some 200,000 clones, roughly 68% of them detected once, and 1.5% to 2% sits in the top ten. The source material was PBMCs. These receptors were taken from a woman between 25 and 40 years old in good health and CMV-seronegative.

CDR3 DNA sequence: TGTGCCAGCAGAGCCGGGACAGGGATTTCTGAAGCTTTCTTT. It translates to CASRAGTGISEAFF. This chain joins TRBV2 and TRBJ1-1; 9 bases are a match to TRBD1. The CDR3 is 14 amino acids. CDR1 and CDR2 (germline): SNHLY, FYNNEI. The trim removed 6 bases at V and 6 bases at J, leaving 8 bases unmatched.

This clone was detected only a few times. This rearrangement joins TRBV5-4 to TRBJ1-5; D is undetermined. The V end was cut by 0 bases, the J end by 7 bases, with 8 bases between. The germline CDR1 and CDR2 sequences are SGHNT and YYREEE (reference sequence). This CDR3 has 13 amino acids. CDR3 coding DNA: TGTGCCAGCAGCTTGGCTCCCGAGCAGCCCCAGCATTTT. It is translated as CASSLAPEQPQHF.

This sequence joins TRBV5-1 and TRBJ2-2; TRBD2 aligns across 13 bases. The J segment lost 4 bases and the V segment lost 6 bases, leaving 9 bases of the junction unmatched. The length of the CDR3 is 17 residues. CDR1 SGHRS and CDR2 YFSETQ come from the germline V gene. This chain's CDR3 is CASTATSGGPGTGELFF. CDR3 nucleotide sequence: TGCGCCAGCACCGCGACTAGCGGGGGGCCGGGCACCGGGGAGCTGTTTTTT.

In its sample, this clone was seen a few times. This sequence joins TRBV19 and TRBJ1-5; D possibly corresponds to TRBD1 (5 bases). The ends were cut back, 2 bases at V and 7 bases at J, with 12 bases in the middle. Germline CDR1 reads LNHDA; CDR2 reads SQIVND (reference sequence). The CDR3 extends over 14 amino acids. This CDR3 is CASSIRGQRQPQHF. In DNA, the CDR3 is TGTGCCAGTAGTATAAGGGGTCAACGGCAGCCCCAGCATTTT.

This rearrangement joins TRBV7-9 to TRBJ2-7; TRBD1 aligns across 7 bases. J lost 2 bases, V lost 4 bases, and 8 bases had no gene match. The CDR3 consists of 15 residues. Germline-derived CDR1 and CDR2 are SEHNR and FQNEAQ (reference sequence). CDR3 protein: CASSSTGEFTYEQYF. The CDR3 DNA sequence: TGTGCCAGCAGCTCCACAGGGGAGTTCACCTACGAGCAGTACTTC. Variable domain in full (rest from reference TRBV7-9 and TRBJ2-7): DTGVSQNPRHKITKRGQNVTFRCDPISEHNRLYWYRQTLGQGPEFLTYFQNEAQLEKSRLLSDRFSAERPKGSFSTLEIQRTEQGDSAMYLCASSSTGEFTYEQYFGPGTRLTVT.

This chain connects TRBV4-1 to TRBJ2-2; 13 bases align to TRBD2. V dropped 5 bases and J dropped 5; count of bases not matched to a gene: 8. From germline, CDR1 is MGHRA and CDR2 YSYEKL. This CDR3 spans 17 amino acids. CDR3 protein: CASSARTSGRATGELFF. The CDR3 bases are TGCGCCAGCAGCGCTCGGACTAGCGGGAGAGCTACCGGGGAGCTGTTTTTT.

The V call is TRBV7-6, the J call TRBJ2-2; 7 nucleotides align to TRBD1. The CDR3 runs 17 residues. After removal of 3 bases from V and 5 bases from J, the junction contained 12 bases not matched to a gene. The germline V gene has CDR1 SGHVS and CDR2 FNYEAQ. The CDR3 sequence: CASSFPLTGMGTGELFF. The CDR3 bases are TGTGCCAGCAGCTTCCCCCTGACAGGGATGGGGACCGGGGAGCTGTTTTTT.

This clone has more than one count but fewer than ten. The chain links TRBV19 to TRBJ1-5, with 9 positions matching TRBD1. This CDR3 is 15 amino acids long. Unmatched junction bases numbered 5, after V lost 5 bases and J lost 3 bases. Germline CDR1 LNHDA, CDR2 SQIVND (reference sequence). Written as DNA, the CDR3 is TGTGCCAGTAGTCACCGGGACAGGGCCAATCAGCCCCAGCATTTT. Protein product: CASSHRDRANQPQHF.

The rearrangement uses TRBV6-5 and TRBJ2-7; D might be TRBD1 (6 bases). Per germline, CDR1 MNHEY and CDR2 SVGAGI. V was trimmed by 7 bases and J by 1 base, leaving 17 bases between them. The CDR3 extends over 15 amino acids. CDR3 coding DNA: TGTGCCAGCAATCCAACAGGGATAAGGTCCTACGAGCAGTACTTC. Protein: CASNPTGIRSYEQYF.

The V gene is TRBV27, the J gene TRBJ1-5; TRBD1 is a possible D gene (5 bases). The V gene lost 0 bases and the J gene lost 0 bases, with 18 bases spanning the gap. This CDR3 region has 19 residues. Germline CDR1 and CDR2: MNHEY and SMNVEV (reference sequence). The CDR3 sequence: CASSLSWGGVVYSNQPQHF. In nucleotides, the CDR3 is TGTGCCAGCAGTTTATCATGGGGGGGGGTTGTTTATAGCAATCAGCCCCAGCATTTT.

The chain is built from TRBV13 and TRBJ1-1; D is ambiguous. This CDR3 region has 16 residues. Germline CDR1 and CDR2: PRHDT and FYEKMQ (reference sequence). Trimming shortened V by 0 bases and J by 1 base, and 12 bases separated the two germline ends. The DNA for the CDR3 is TGTGCCAGCAGCTTAGGCCTAGGAGAGGGGAACACTGAAGCTTTCTTT. As protein: CASSLGLGEGNTEAFF.

This clone was counted between two and nine times. The DNA of the CDR3 is TGTGCCAGCAGGGACAGGGTTGACGAGCAGTACTTC. Translated: CASRDRVDEQYF. The chain combines TRBV5-8 with TRBJ2-7; 8 nucleotides agree with TRBD1. CDR1 SGHTS and CDR2 YDEGEE come from the germline V gene. J lost 5 bases, V lost 5 bases, and 3 bases had no gene match. This CDR3 is built from 12 residues.

The rearrangement joins TRBV11-2 to TRBJ1-6; 9 positions agree with TRBD1. The germline V gene has CDR1 SGHAT and CDR2 FQNNGV. The CDR3 is made up of 14 amino acids. V gave up 5 bases and J gave up 7 bases; unmatched junction bases: 3. The CDR3 DNA reads as TGTGCCAGCAGCATCGACAGGGGGAATTCACCCCTCCACTTT. Translated: CASSIDRGNSPLHF.

The CDR3 region has the DNA TGTGCCAGCAGCTTAGCTGCAGACACTGAAGCTTTCTTT. It specifies CASSLAADTEAFF. The chain recombines TRBV7-8 with TRBJ1-1; no reliable D call. V was pared by 0 bases and J by 3 bases, with 5 bases between. Germline V CDR1 and CDR2: SGHVS, FQNEAQ. The CDR3 extends over 13 amino acids.

The genes are TRBV5-6 and TRBJ2-5; TRBD1 aligns across 7 bases. This CDR3 spans 15 amino acids. The trim removed 0 bases at V and 1 base at J, leaving 3 bases unmatched. Per germline, CDR1 SGHDT and CDR2 YYEEEE. The CDR3 protein is CASSLGQGFQETQYF. Here the CDR3 DNA reads TGTGCCAGCAGCTTGGGACAGGGCTTCCAAGAGACCCAGTACTTC. The complete variable domain, with remaining parts taken from reference TRBV5-6 and TRBJ2-5, reads DAGVTQSPTHLIKTRGQQVTLRCSPKSGHDTVSWYQQALGQGPQFIFQYYEEEERQRGNFPDRFSGHQFPNYSSELNVNALLLGDSALYLCASSLGQGFQETQYFGPGTRLLVL.

The genes are TRBV29-1 and TRBJ2-7; the D gene is possibly TRBD2 (6 bases). Trimming took 4 bases from V and 2 from J, leaving 18 bases between them. This CDR3 has 15 amino acids. The V gene's germline CDR1 is SQVTM and CDR2 ANQGSEA. The CDR3 loop reads CSVVGTLMETYEQYF. The CDR3 coding sequence is TGCAGCGTTGTGGGGACTTTGATGGAAACCTACGAGCAGTACTTC.

The chain employs TRBV7-3 and TRBJ2-3, with 8 bases aligning to TRBD2. The length of the CDR3 is 16 residues. V trimming: 2 bases; J trimming: 11 bases; junction bases outside the gene matches: 15. Germline assignment: CDR1 SGHTA and CDR2 FQGTGA. The CDR3 sequence is CASSLEASRGAHEQYF. The CDR3 region has the DNA TGTGCCAGCAGCTTAGAGGCGTCGCGGGGGGCCCACGAGCAGTATTTT.

This clone was detected a few times. The rearrangement uses TRBV7-9 and TRBJ2-1; D may be TRBD1 (5 bases). Looked up from germline, CDR1 is SEHNR and CDR2 is FQNEAQ (reference sequence). Trimming left V 4 bases short and J 0 bases short, with 13 bases between. This CDR3 contains 16 residues. Here the CDR3 reads CASSSSGLRSYNEQFF. The CDR3 region has the DNA TGTGCCAGCAGCTCTTCAGGGCTGCGCTCCTACAATGAGCAGTTCTTC. Full variable domain (outside the CDR3, taken from reference TRBV7-9 and TRBJ2-1): DTGVSQNPRHKITKRGQNVTFRCDPISEHNRLYWYRQTLGQGPEFLTYFQNEAQLEKSRLLSDRFSAERPKGSFSTLEIQRTEQGDSAMYLCASSSSGLRSYNEQFFGPGTRLTVL.

This chain uses TRBV12-2 with TRBJ2-7; no DNA check was done on the table's D call, TRBD2. TRBV12-2 is noted as a pseudogene. The CDR3 sequence is 15 residues long. The chain's CDR3 is CARGSFGTPTYEQYF. CDR3 coding DNA: TGTGCAAGAGGGAGTTTCGGTACTCCAACCTACGAGCAGTACTTC.

The chain has TRBV19 and TRBJ2-1; TRBD2 matches 10 bases. The CDR3 is 16 amino acids. Trimming removed 6 bases from V and 6 bases from J; junction bases left unmatched: 11. The germline CDR1 and CDR2 sequences are LNHDA and SQIVND (reference sequence). CDR3 nucleotide sequence: TGTGCCAGTAGCCCTCATTGGCTAGCGGGAGTCAATGAGCAGTTCTTC. This encodes CASSPHWLAGVNEQFF.

The CDR3 coding sequence is TGTGCCAGCAGTTCAACTCGACAGGGTCGAAACATTCAGTACTTC. This codes for CASSSTRQGRNIQYF. The chain combines TRBV27 with TRBJ2-4; 7 bases agree with TRBD1. V lost 4 bases and J lost 6; bases outside the gene matches: 9. Germline V gene lookup returns CDR1 MNHEY and CDR2 SMNVEV (reference sequence). This CDR3 spans 15 amino acids.

About this clone itself: Other DNA variants within this sample encode the same CDR3. This chain links TRBV7-9 with TRBJ1-5; the match to TRBD1 covers 8 bases. V gave up 1 base and J gave up 8 bases; unmatched junction bases: 10. CDR1 and CDR2 from the germline V gene are SEHNR and FQNEAQ (reference sequence). This CDR3 region has 16 residues. CDR3 loop: CASSLVGTGPWEPQHF. CDR3 bases: TGTGCCAGCAGCTTAGTGGGGACAGGACCGTGGGAGCCCCAGCATTTT.

As for this clone: Other nucleotide sequences from this sample produce the same CDR3. V gene TRBV5-1 combines with J gene TRBJ1-2; 7 nucleotides line up with TRBD1. The length of the CDR3 is 14 residues. Germline V lookup: CDR1 SGHRS, CDR2 YFSETQ. Unmatched junction bases numbered 4, after V lost 3 bases and J lost 2 bases. DNA for the CDR3: TGCGCCAGCAGCTCAGGGACAGCGAACTATGGCTACACCTTC. Amino acids: CASSSGTANYGYTF.

A few counts support this clone. The chain has TRBV6-6 and TRBJ2-3, with 8 bases aligning to TRBD2. This CDR3 is 14 amino acids long. Germline V gene lookup returns CDR1 MNHNY and CDR2 SVGAGI (reference sequence). The ends lost 2 bases at V and 9 bases at J; junction bases unmatched: 7. CDR3 region: CASSYDGGGHTQYF. CDR3 DNA sequence: TGTGCCAGCAGTTACGACGGGGGGGGGCACACGCAGTATTTT.

This clone came up a few times. The V call is TRBV6-5, the J call TRBJ2-3; TRBD1 agrees at 10 bases. The CDR3 runs to 16 residues. Germline V CDR1 and CDR2: MNHEY, SVGAGI. V lost 2 bases, J lost 4 bases, and 6 bases stayed unmatched. The CDR3 region has the DNA TGTGCCAGCAGTTACACTGGGACAGGGGAATCAGATACGCAGTATTTT. This gives the protein CASSYTGTGESDTQYF.